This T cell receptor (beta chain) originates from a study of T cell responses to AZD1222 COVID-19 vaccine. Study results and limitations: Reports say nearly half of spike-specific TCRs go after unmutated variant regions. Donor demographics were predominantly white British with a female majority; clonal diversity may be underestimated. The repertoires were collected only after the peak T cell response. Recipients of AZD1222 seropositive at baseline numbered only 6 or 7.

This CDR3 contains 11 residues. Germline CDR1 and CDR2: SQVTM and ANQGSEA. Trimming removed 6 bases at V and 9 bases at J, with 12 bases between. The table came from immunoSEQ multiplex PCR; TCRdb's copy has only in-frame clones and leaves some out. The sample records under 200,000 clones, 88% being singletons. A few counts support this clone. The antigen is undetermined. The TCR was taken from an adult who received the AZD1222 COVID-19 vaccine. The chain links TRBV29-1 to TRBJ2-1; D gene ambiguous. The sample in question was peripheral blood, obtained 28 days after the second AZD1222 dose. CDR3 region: CSVATTGEQFF. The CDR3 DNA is TGCAGCGTCGCAACCACGGGTGAGCAGTTCTTC.